This T cell receptor beta chain was recovered during a study of cytomegalovirus exposure and HLA in healthy donors. In the study overall: Previous work identified 120 million or so unique TCR beta sequences from about 200 million T cells.

Healthy people donating bone marrow made up the donors. The CDR3 contains 14 residues. Per germline, CDR1 SGHRS and CDR2 YFSETQ. Between the trimmed V and J ends, which lost 4 bases and 7 bases, there was a span of 17 bases. Whole-study findings and limits: Analyses of presence/absence relied on an assumption of roughly uniform sequencing depth across donors. Upon later analysis, TCR association rates were observed to vary by HLA locus, being highest for DRB1 and lowest for HLA-C.

Turning to this clone: The antigen remains undetermined.

The PCR had 60 Vbeta and 13 Jbeta primers. TCRdb keeps only in-frame clones here, not all; method: immunoSEQ multiplex PCR. Among about 190,000 clones listed, over 70% were seen once. Material for sequencing was PBMCs. V and J are TRBV5-1 and TRBJ1-2; no clear D. The clonotype comes from a woman aged 18-35 years in good health and CMV-seronegative. In DNA form, the CDR3 reads TGCGCCAGCAGCCGGGAGAACCCTATGGGTGGCTACACCTTC. Translation: CASSRENPMGGYTF.